The next 6 T cell receptor beta chains were all read from a single sample in a study of T cells in Graves' hyperthyroidism and ophthalmopathy. Researchers took RNA transcripts and amplified the TCR beta CDR3 regions from them. TCR CDR3 underwent first-round RT-PCR with the HTBI primer set. TCRdb reprocessed the multiplex PCR reads with MiXCR, giving one entry per CDR3 protein. The sample holds roughly 740,000 distinct CDR3 sequences; about 16% are singletons and the top ten take around 8%. The sequenced material came from blood. These receptors originate from a man aged 18 to 29 with Graves' hyperthyroidism.

This clonotype was detected a few times. The CDR3 DNA reads as TGTGCCAGCAGTCATAGTGGGAGCAGGTTCTCCTACGAGCAGTACTTC. It specifies CASSHSGSRFSYEQYF. The V call is TRBV3-1, the J call TRBJ2-7; perhaps TRBD2 as D (5 bases). Per germline, CDR1 LGHDT and CDR2 YNNKEL (reference sequence). The CDR3 is 16 residues long. V lost 6 bases, J lost 0 bases, and 18 bases lay in between.

This clonotype was observed at least ten times. The genes are TRBV12-3 or TRBV12-4 and TRBJ2-7, with D perhaps being TRBD1 or TRBD2 (5 bases each). V gave up 0 bases and J gave up 3 bases, with 12 bases separating them. The CDR3 has 15 amino acids. CDR3 sequence (DNA): TGTGCCAGCAGTTTAGCGCAGGGCGGGTTCTACGAGCAGTACTTC. Translated, it gives CASSLAQGGFYEQYF.

This clonotype has a handful of counts. The V gene is TRBV3-1, the J gene TRBJ2-1, with TRBD2 matching over 10 bases. The V gene's germline CDR1 is LGHDT and CDR2 YNNKEL (reference sequence). Germline trimming cut 3 bases from V and 12 bases from J; bases unmatched to any gene: 14. CDR3 length equals 16 residues. Written as DNA, the CDR3 is TGTGCCAGCAGCCACGGTAGCGGGAGGACCGCTTTGGGGCAGTTCTTC. Protein: CASSHGSGRTALGQFF.

This clonotype has at least ten counts. The chain links TRBV20-1 to TRBJ2-5; D remains unclear. The CDR3 covers 13 residues. V shed 3 bases and J shed 2 bases, with 10 bases lying between them. Germline assignment: CDR1 DFQATT and CDR2 SNEGSKA (reference sequence). The CDR3 DNA follows: TGCAGTGCTAGCGACGGTGGGCAAGAGACCCAGTACTTC. As protein: CSASDGGQETQYF.

In the case of this clonotype: Compared with germline, one end of the junction differs, possibly owing to a read error. This sequence joins TRBV5-8 and TRBJ1-1, with a tentative D call TRBD1 (6 bases). Germline V gene lookup returns CDR1 SGHTS and CDR2 YDEGEE. This CDR3 spans 14 amino acids. The DNA for the CDR3 is TGTGCCAGCAGCCAACAGGGTCGCGACACTGAAGCTTCCTTT. Residues: CASSQQGRDTEASF.

In this sample, this clonotype turned up once. The V gene is TRBV29-1, the J gene TRBJ2-3, with 9 positions matching TRBD2. Germline-derived CDR1 and CDR2 are SQVTM and ANQGSEA. The CDR3 runs to 13 residues. Unmatched junction bases numbered 4, after V lost 5 bases and J lost 4 bases. The CDR3 DNA reads as TGCAGCGTTCTAGCGGGGAATGCAGATACGCAGTATTTT. It translates to CSVLAGNADTQYF.